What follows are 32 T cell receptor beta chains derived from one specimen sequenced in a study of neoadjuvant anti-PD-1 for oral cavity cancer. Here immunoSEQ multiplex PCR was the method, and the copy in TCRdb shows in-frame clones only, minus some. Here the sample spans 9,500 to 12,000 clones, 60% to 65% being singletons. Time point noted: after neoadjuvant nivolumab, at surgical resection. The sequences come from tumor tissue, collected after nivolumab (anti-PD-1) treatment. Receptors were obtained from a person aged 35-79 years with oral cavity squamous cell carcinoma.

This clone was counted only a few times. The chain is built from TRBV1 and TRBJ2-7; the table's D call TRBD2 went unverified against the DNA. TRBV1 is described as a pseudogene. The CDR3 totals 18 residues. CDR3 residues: CTSSHPPRTSGGHYEQYF. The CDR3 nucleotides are TGCACCAGCAGCCACCCCCCCCGGACTAGCGGGGGACACTACGAGCAGTACTTC.

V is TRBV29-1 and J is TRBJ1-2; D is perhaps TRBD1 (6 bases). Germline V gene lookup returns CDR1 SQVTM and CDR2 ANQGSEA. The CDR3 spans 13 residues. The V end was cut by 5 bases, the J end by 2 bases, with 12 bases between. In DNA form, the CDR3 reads TGCAGCGTTCTTCAGGGGCAGAACTATGGCTACACCTTC. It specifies CSVLQGQNYGYTF.

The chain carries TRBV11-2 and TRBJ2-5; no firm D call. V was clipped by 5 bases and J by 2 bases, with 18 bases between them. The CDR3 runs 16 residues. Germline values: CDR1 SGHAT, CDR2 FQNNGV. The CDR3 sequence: CASSIGSTGPQETQYF. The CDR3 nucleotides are TGTGCCAGCAGCATAGGAAGTACCGGCCCACAAGAGACCCAGTACTTC.

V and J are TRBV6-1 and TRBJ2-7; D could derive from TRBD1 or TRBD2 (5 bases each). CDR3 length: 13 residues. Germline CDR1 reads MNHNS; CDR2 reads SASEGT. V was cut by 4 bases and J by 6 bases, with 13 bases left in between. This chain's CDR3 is CASSGSLGVEQYF. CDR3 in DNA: TGTGCCAGCAGTGGATCCTTGGGGGTCGAGCAGTACTTC.

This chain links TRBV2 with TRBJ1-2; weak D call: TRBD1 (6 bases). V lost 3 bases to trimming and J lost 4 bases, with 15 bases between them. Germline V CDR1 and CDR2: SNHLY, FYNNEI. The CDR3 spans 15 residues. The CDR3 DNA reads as TGTGCCAGCAGTGAGGTGGGGGCGCTCGGCTATGGCTACACCTTC. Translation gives CASSEVGALGYGYTF.

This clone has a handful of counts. CDR3 region: CASSLKENTEAFF. DNA of the CDR3: TGTGCCAGCTCCCTAAAGGAGAACACTGAAGCTTTCTTT. This chain connects TRBV18 to TRBJ1-1, with no clear D. Trimming took off 6 bases at V and 1 base at J, with 9 bases between the two ends. CDR3 size: 13 residues. The germline CDR1 and CDR2 sequences are KGHSH and LQKENI.

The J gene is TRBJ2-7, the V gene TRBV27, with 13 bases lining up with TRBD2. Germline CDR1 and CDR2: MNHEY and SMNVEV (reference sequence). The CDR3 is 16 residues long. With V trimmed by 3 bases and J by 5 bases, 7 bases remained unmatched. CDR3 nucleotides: TGTGCCAGCAGTTTGGTACTAGCGGGAGGGCCCCACGAGCAGTACTTC. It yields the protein CASSLVLAGGPHEQYF.

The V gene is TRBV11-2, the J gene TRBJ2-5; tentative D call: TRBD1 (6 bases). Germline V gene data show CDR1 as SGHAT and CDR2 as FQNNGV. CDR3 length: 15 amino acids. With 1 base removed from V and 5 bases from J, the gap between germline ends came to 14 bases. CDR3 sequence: CASSLGGPVSETQYF. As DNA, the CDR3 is TGTGCCAGCAGCTTAGGGGGGCCTGTATCGGAGACCCAGTACTTC.

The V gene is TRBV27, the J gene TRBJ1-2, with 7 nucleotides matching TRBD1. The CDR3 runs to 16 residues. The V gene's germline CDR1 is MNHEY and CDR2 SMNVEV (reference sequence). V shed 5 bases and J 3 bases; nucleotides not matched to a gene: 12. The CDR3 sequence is CASSPDLQGVHYGYTF. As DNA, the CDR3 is TGTGCCAGCAGTCCGGACCTCCAGGGGGTACACTATGGCTACACCTTC.

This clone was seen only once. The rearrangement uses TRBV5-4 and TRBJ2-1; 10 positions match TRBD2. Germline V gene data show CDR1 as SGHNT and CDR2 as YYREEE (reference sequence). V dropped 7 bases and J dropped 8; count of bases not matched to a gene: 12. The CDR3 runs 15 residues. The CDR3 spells CASVAGGSSKDEQFF. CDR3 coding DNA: TGTGCCAGCGTAGCGGGGGGATCTTCGAAGGATGAGCAGTTCTTC.

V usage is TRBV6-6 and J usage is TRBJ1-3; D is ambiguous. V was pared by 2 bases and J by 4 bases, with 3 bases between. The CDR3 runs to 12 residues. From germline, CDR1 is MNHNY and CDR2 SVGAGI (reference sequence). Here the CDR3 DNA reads TGTGCCAGCAGTTACGGAGGAAACACCATATATTTT. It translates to CASSYGGNTIYF.

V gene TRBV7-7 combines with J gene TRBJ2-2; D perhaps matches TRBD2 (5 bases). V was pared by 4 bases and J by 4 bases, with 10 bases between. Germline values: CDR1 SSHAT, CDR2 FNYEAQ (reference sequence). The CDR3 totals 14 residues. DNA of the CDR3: TGTGCCAGCAGCTCCTCACGGGGCACCGGGGAGCTGTTTTTT. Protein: CASSSSRGTGELFF.

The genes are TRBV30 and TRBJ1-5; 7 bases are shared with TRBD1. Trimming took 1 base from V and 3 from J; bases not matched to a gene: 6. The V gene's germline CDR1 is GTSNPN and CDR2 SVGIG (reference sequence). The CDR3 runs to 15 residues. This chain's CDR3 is CAWSDETGINQPQHF. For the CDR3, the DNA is TGTGCCTGGAGTGACGAGACAGGGATCAATCAGCCCCAGCATTTT.

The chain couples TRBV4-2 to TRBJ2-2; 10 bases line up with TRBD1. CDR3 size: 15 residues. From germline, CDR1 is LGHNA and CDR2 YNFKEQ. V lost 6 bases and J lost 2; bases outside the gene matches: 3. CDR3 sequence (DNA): TGTGCCAGCAGGATGACAGGGGGCAACACCGGGGAGCTGTTTTTT. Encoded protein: CASRMTGGNTGELFF.

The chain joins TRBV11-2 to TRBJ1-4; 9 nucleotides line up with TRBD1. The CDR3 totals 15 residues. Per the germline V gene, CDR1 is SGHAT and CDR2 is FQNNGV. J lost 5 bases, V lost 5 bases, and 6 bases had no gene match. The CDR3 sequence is CASSETGGENEKLFF. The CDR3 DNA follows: TGTGCCAGCAGCGAGACAGGGGGGGAGAATGAAAAACTGTTTTTT.

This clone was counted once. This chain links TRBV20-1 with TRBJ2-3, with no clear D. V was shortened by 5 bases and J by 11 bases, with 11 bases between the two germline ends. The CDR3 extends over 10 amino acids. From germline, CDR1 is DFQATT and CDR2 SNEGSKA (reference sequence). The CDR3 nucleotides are TGCAGTGCTCATCACGGCGGGCAGTATTTT. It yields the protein CSAHHGGQYF.

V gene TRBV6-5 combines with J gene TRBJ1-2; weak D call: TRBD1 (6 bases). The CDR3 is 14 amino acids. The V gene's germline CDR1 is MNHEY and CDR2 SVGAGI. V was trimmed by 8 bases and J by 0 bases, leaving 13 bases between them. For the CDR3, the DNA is TGTGCCAGCTCTTTCCAGGGGTCTAACTATGGCTACACCTTC. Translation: CASSFQGSNYGYTF.

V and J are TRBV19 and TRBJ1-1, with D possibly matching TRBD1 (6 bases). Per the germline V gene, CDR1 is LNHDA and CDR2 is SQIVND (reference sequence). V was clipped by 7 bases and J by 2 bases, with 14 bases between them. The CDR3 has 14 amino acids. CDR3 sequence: CASIPRTVNTEAFF. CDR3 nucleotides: TGTGCCAGTATCCCAAGGACAGTTAACACTGAAGCTTTCTTT.

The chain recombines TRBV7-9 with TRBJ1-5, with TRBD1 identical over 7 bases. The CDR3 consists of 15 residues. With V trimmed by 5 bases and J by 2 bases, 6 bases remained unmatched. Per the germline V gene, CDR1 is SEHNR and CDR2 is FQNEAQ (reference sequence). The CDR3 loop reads CASSTTGNGNQPQHF. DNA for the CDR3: TGTGCCAGCAGCACGACAGGGAATGGCAATCAGCCCCAGCATTTT.

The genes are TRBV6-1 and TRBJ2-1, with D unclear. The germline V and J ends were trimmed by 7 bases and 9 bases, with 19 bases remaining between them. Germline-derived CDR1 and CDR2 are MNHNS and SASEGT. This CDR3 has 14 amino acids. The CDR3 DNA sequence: TGTGCCAGCACTCCAACCGGAAGTCCCAGTGAGCAGTTCTTC. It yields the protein CASTPTGSPSEQFF.

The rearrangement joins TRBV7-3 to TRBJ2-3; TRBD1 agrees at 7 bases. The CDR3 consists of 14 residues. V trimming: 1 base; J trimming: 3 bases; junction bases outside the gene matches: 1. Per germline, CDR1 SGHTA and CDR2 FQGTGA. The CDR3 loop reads CASSLNRGTDTQYF. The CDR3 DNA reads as TGTGCCAGCAGCTTAAACAGGGGAACAGATACGCAGTATTTT.

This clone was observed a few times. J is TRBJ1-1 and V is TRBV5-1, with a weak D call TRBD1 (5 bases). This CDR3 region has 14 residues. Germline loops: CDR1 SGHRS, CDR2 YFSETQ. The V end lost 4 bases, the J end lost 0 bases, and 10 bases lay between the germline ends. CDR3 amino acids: CASSEGRMNTEAFF. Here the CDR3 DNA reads TGCGCCAGCAGCGAGGGACGGATGAACACTGAAGCTTTCTTT.

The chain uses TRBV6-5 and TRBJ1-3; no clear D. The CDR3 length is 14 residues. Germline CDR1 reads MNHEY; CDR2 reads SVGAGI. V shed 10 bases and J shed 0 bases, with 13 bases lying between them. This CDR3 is CATQPLGSGNTIYF. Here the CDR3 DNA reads TGTGCCACCCAGCCACTCGGCTCTGGAAACACCATATATTTT.

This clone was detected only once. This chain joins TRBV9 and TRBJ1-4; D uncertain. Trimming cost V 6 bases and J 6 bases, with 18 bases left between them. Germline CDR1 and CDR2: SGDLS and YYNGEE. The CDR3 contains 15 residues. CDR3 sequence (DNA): TGTGCCAGCACCACTCAAGTCGGGGATTATGAAAAACTGTTTTTT. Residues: CASTTQVGDYEKLFF.

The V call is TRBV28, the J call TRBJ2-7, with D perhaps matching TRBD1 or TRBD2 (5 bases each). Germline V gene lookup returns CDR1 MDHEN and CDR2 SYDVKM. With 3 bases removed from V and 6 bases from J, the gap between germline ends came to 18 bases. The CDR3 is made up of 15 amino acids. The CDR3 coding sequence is TGTGCCAGCAGTTTCGCCGGGACCGCCCCGGCCGAGCAGTACTTC. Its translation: CASSFAGTAPAEQYF.

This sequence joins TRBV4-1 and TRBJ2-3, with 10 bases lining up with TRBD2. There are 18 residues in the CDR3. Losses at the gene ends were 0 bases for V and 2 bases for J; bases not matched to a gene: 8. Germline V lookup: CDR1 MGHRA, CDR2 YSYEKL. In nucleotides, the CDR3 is TGCGCCAGCAGCCAAGATTTTCTAGCGGGGGCGCACACAGATACGCAGTATTTT. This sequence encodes CASSQDFLAGAHTDTQYF.

CDR3 in amino acids: CATSLGQNYEQYF. CDR3 coding DNA: TGTGCCACCTCCTTGGGACAGAACTACGAGCAGTACTTC. The genes are TRBV6-5 and TRBJ2-7; 7 bases match TRBD1. The germline V gene has CDR1 MNHEY and CDR2 SVGAGI. This CDR3 is 13 amino acids long. V was clipped by 10 bases and J by 3 bases; unmatched bases: 9.

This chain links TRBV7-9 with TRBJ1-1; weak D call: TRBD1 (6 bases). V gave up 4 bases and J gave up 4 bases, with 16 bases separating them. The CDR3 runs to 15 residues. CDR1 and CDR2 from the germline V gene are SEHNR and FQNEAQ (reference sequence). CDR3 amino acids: CASSSQDSRGTEAFF. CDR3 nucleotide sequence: TGTGCCAGCAGCTCTCAGGACAGTCGCGGCACTGAAGCTTTCTTT. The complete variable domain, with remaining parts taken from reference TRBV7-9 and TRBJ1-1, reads DTGVSQNPRHKITKRGQNVTFRCDPISEHNRLYWYRQTLGQGPEFLTYFQNEAQLEKSRLLSDRFSAERPKGSFSTLEIQRTEQGDSAMYLCASSSQDSRGTEAFFGQGTRLTVV.

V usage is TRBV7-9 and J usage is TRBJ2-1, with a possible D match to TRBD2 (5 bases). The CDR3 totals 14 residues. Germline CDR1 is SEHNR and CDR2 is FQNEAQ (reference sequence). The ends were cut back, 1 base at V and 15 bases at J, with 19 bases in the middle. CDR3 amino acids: CASSLGASSESLFF. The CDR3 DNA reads TGTGCCAGCAGCTTAGGGGCTAGCAGCGAGTCGCTGTTCTTC.

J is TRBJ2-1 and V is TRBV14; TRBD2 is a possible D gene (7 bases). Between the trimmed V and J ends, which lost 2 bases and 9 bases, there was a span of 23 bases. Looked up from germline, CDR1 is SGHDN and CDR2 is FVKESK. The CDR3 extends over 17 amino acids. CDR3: CASSQRELRDTGGEQFF. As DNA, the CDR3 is TGTGCCAGCAGCCAACGGGAATTACGGGACACGGGGGGTGAGCAGTTCTTC.

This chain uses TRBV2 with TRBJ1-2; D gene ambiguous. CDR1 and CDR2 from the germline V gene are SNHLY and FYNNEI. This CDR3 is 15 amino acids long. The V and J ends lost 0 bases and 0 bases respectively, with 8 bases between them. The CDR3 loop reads CASSEALLTNYGYTF. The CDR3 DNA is TGTGCCAGCAGTGAAGCGCTCTTGACTAACTATGGCTACACCTTC.

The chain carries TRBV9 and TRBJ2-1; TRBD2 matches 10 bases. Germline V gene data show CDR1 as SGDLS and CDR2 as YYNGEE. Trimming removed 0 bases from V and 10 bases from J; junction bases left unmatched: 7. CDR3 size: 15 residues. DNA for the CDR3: TGTGCCAGCAGCGTAGCGAGCGGGAGGGCCGGCGAGCAGTTCTTC. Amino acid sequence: CASSVASGRAGEQFF.